Below, 5 T cell receptor beta chains from the same sample are listed, as sequenced in a study of T-cell reconstitution after alpha-beta-depleted transplantation in children. TCRbeta library construction was performed incorporating unique molecular identifiers. TCRdb fed the PCR reads into MiXCR, producing one record per CDR3 protein. This sample carries 780,000 or so distinct CDR3 sequences, 15% to 20% of them seen once, and the ten largest clones take about 5%. The sequencing here drew on PBMCs, mostly from graft donor cells, taken 360 days after TCRalphabeta/CD19-depleted stem cell transplant. The receptors shown here come from a male patient younger than 18 who had a stem cell transplant for acute lymphoblastic leukemia, so the T cells may come from the graft donor.

Many counts were recorded for this clonotype. V and J are TRBV7-2 and TRBJ2-7; 12 nucleotides agree with TRBD2. V was pared by 4 bases and J by 6 bases, with 10 bases of the junction left unmatched. This CDR3 spans 16 amino acids. In germline, CDR1 is SGHTA, CDR2 FQGNSA. Here the CDR3 DNA reads TGTGCCAGCAGCTCGCTAGGGACTAGCGGGCGGAGCGAGCAGTACTTC. Protein product: CASSSLGTSGRSEQYF.

By sample share, this clonotype is medium-sized. The V call is TRBV5-1, the J call TRBJ1-5; D gene unclear. The CDR3 runs to 13 residues. The V and J ends lost 4 bases and 4 bases respectively, with 9 bases between them. Germline CDR1 and CDR2: SGHRS and YFSETQ. CDR3 sequence reads: CASSTDGNQPQHF. In nucleotides, the CDR3 is TGCGCCAGCAGCACCGACGGGAATCAGCCCCAGCATTTT.

This clonotype came up a few times. The chain combines TRBV12-3 or TRBV12-4 with TRBJ2-1; D might be TRBD1 (6 bases). Trimming pared 6 bases from V and 9 bases from J, leaving 15 bases between. The CDR3 has 13 residues. The DNA for the CDR3 is TGTGCCAGCAGCATGGACAGCCTAGGTGAGCAGTTCTTC. The encoded protein is CASSMDSLGEQFF.

This clonotype was observed a handful of times. The rearrangement links TRBV7-7 to TRBJ2-7; D is possibly TRBD1 (7 bases). Deletions cut 5 bases from V and 4 bases from J, with 15 bases between. Per germline, CDR1 SSHAT and CDR2 FNYEAQ (reference sequence). The CDR3 consists of 14 residues. The CDR3 reads CASSRGPGGYEQYF. CDR3 nucleotide sequence: TGTGCCAGCAGCCGCGGGCCAGGGGGGTACGAGCAGTACTTC.

This clonotype was picked up many times. V is TRBV5-1 and J is TRBJ2-7, with D possibly TRBD2 on 6 matching bases. Germline V gene data show CDR1 as SGHRS and CDR2 as YFSETQ. The CDR3 is 14 amino acids. V lost 2 bases, J lost 7 bases, and 16 bases lay in between. The CDR3 here is CASSFRGRNLEQYF. In nucleotides, the CDR3 is TGCGCCAGCAGCTTCCGGGGGAGAAACCTGGAGCAGTACTTC.